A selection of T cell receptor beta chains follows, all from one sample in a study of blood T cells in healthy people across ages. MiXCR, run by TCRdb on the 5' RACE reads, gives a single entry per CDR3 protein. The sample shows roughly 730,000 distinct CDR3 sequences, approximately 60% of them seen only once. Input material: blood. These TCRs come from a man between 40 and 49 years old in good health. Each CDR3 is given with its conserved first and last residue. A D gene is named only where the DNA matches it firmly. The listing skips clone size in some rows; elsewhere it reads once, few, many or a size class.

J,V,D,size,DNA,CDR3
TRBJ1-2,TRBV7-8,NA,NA,TGTGCCAGCAGCTTAGCGGACAGAAACTATGGCTACACCTTC,CASSLADRNYGYTF
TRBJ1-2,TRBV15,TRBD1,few,TGTGCCACCAGCAACCCTGGACAGGGACCCTATGGCTACACCTTC,CATSNPGQGPYGYTF
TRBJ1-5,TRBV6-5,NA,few,TGTGCCAGCAGTTACTTCAGGGATCAGCCCCAGCATTTT,CASSYFRDQPQHF
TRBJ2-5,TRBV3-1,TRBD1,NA,TGTGCCAGCAGCCAGGGACAGGGAGGTAGCGTAGAGACCCAGTACTTC,CASSQGQGGSVETQYF
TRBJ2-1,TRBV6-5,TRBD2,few,TGTGCCAGCAGTTACTTGGCTAGCGGGGTGAACAATGAGCAGTTCTTC,CASSYLASGVNNEQFF
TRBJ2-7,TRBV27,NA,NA,TGTGCCAGCAGCCAAAGGGGGGGCTCCTACAATGAGCAGTACTTC,CASSQRGGSYNEQYF
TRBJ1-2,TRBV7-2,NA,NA,TGTGCCAGCAGCTTAGCGGATGGGCCGGCCTATGGCTACACCTTC,CASSLADGPAYGYTF
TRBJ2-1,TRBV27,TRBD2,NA,TGTGCCATAAGGGTAGCGGGGGGGCAAGGCAGTGAGCAGTTCTTC,CAIRVAGGQGSEQFF
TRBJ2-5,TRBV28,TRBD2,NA,TGTGCCAGCAGTCCCCCTGGGGAGGGTCACCAGTACTTC,CASSPPGEGHQYF
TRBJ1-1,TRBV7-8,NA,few,TGTGCCAGCAGCCTACCCGGGCCAATCACTGAAGCTTTCTTT,CASSLPGPITEAFF
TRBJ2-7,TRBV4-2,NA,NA,TGTGCCAGCAGCCCCAACGTGGGGGGCCCAGACGAGCAGTACTTC,CASSPNVGGPDEQYF
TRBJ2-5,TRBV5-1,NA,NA,TGCGCCAGCCTTGCTACCGGGACACCATACCAAGAGACCCAGTACTTC,CASLATGTPYQETQYF
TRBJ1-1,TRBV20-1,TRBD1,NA,TGCAGAAAACAGGGGCGGGACTCTGAAGCTTTCTTT,CRKQGRDSEAFF
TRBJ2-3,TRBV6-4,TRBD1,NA,TGTGCCAGCTCTGAACACAGGGGGTCGGCAGATACGCAGTATTTT,CASSEHRGSADTQYF
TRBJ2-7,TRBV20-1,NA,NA,TGCAGTGCTACGAAAACAGGACTCGCCTTCTACGAGCAGTACTTC,CSATKTGLAFYEQYF
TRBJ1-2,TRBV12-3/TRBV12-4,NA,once,TGTGCCAGCACCCTACAAGGGACGTCTAGTGGCTACACCTTC,CASTLQGTSSGYTF
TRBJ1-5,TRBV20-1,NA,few,TGCAGTGCTAGTGAGGGCACCAATCAGCCCCAGCATTTT,CSASEGTNQPQHF
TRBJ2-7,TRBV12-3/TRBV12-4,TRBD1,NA,TGTGCCAGCACTCAGGGACAGGGTCCCTACGAGCAGTACTTC,CASTQGQGPYEQYF
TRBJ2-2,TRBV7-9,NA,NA,TGTGCCAGCAGCTCAAGGCAGGGCACGGCCACCGGGGAGCTGTTTTTT,CASSSRQGTATGELFF
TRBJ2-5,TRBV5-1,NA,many,TGCGCCAGCAGCTTGGCCCCGAGGGAGACCCAGTACTTC,CASSLAPRETQYF
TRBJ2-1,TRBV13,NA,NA,TGTGCCAGCAGCTTTTCACAGGGGGGGGAGCAGTTCTTC,CASSFSQGGEQFF
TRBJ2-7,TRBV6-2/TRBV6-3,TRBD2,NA,TGTGCCAGCAGTTACTCGAATGCGGGAGCCTCCGACGAGCAGTACTTC,CASSYSNAGASDEQYF
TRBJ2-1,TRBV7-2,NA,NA,TGTGCCAGCAGCGCGCGGGAGGACAGGGTAACCGGAAATGAGCAGTTCTTC,CASSAREDRVTGNEQFF
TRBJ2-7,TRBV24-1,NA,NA,TGTGCCACCAGTGAGAGGGGGAATCCTTACGAGCAGTACTTC,CATSERGNPYEQYF
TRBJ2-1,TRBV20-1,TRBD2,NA,TGCAGTGCTAGAGGTGGGGGGGCCTACAATGAGCAGTTCTTC,CSARGGGAYNEQFF
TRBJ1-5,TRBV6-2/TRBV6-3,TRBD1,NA,TGTGCCAGCAGTTACCCAGGGACAGGGAACCTATGGAATCAGCCCCAGCATTTT,CASSYPGTGNLWNQPQHF
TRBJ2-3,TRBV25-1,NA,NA,TGTGCCAGCGGACGGCCGGGGCAAGATACGCAGTATTTT,CASGRPGQDTQYF
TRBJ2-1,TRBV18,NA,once,TGTGCCAGCTCACTCGGACCCCAGAGCTCCTACAATGAGCAGTTCTTC,CASSLGPQSSYNEQFF
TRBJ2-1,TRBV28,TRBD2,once,TGTGCCAGCAGTTTTTTAGTACTAGCGGGAGGGCCCGACAATGAGCAGTTCTTC,CASSFLVLAGGPDNEQFF
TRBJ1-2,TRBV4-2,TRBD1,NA,TGTGCCAGCAGTGCTACCGGGACAGGGGGCGCGGATGGCTACACCTTC,CASSATGTGGADGYTF
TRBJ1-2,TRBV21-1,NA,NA,TGTGCCAGCAGCGAGCACCAGGGGACAGAAGGGTGGATCCCCCCTTATGGCTACACCTTC,CASSEHQGTEGWIPPYGYTF
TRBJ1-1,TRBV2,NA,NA,TGTGCCAGCAGCGAGTTGGGAACTGAAGCTTTCTTT,CASSELGTEAFF
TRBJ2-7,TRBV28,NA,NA,TGTGCCAGCAGTTTGTTCCCCTCGAGAGGCAATGAGCAGTACTTC,CASSLFPSRGNEQYF
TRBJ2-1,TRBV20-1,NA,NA,TGCAGTGCTAGAAGCAGGGGTGACGATGAGCAGTTCTTC,CSARSRGDDEQFF
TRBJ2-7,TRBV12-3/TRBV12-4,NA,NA,TGTGCCAGCAGTTTCTGGGGGGATACCTCCTACGAGCAGTACTTC,CASSFWGDTSYEQYF
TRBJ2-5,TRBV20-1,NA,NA,TGCAGTGCTAGTAAGGCAGTTCAAGAGACCCAGTACTTC,CSASKAVQETQYF
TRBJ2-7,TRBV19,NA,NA,TGTGCCAGTAGCGGAGGGAGCTATTACGAGCAGTACTTC,CASSGGSYYEQYF
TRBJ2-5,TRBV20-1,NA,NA,TGCCTGCTAAAAGCTTCAGTCTTTGGGACCCAGTACTTC,CLLKASVFGTQYF
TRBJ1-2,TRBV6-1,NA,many,TGTGCCAGTAGCTTCGGCACCTCCCACTATGGCTACACCTTC,CASSFGTSHYGYTF
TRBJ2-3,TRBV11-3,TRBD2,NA,TGTGCCAGCAGCCCAAATCTAGCGGGGGGATACACAGATACGCAGTATTTT,CASSPNLAGGYTDTQYF
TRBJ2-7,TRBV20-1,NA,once,TGCAGTGCTGGAGAGGACGGTTACGAGCAGTACTTC,CSAGEDGYEQYF
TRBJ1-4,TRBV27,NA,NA,TGTGCCAGCAGTCCGCGGACAGATAGTTATGCAACTAATGAAAAACTGTTTTTT,CASSPRTDSYATNEKLFF
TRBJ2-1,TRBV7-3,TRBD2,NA,TGTGCCAGCAGCTCAAGGACTAGCGGGGGGTCCTACAAGGAGCAGTTCTTC,CASSSRTSGGSYKEQFF
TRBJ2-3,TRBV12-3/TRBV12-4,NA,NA,TGTGCCAGCAGCTACAGCACAGATGTGCAGTATTTT,CASSYSTDVQYF
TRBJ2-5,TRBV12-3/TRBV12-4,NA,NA,TGTGCCAGCAGTTTAGCGACAAGGACTCAAGAGACCCAGTACTTC,CASSLATRTQETQYF
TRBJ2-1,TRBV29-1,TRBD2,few,TGCAGCGTTGAGGCCCAGGGAGCGGGGGGACCCTACAATGAGCAGTTCTTC,CSVEAQGAGGPYNEQFF
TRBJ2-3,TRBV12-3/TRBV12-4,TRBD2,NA,TGTGCCAGCAGAGGGAGGGTGGCCACAGATACGCAGTATTTT,CASRGRVATDTQYF
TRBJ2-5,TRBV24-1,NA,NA,TGTGCCACCAGTGTGGCGTACCAAGAGACCCAGTACTTC,CATSVAYQETQYF
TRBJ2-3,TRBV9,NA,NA,TGTGCCAGCAGCGTATTCGACTCTAGCACAGATACGCAGTATTTT,CASSVFDSSTDTQYF
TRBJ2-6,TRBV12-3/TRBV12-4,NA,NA,TGTGCCAGCCGCCTCCGGGACTCTCCTTCTGGGGCCAACGTCCTGACTTTC,CASRLRDSPSGANVLTF
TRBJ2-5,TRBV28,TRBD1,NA,TGTGCCAGCAGTCTGATCAGGGGGCGCGGGGAGACCCAGTACTTC,CASSLIRGRGETQYF
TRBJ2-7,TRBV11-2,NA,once,TGTGCCAGCAGCTTTGGGGCAGGGAGGACCTACGAGCAGTACTTC,CASSFGAGRTYEQYF
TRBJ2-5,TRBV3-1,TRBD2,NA,TGTGCCAGCAGCCGAGCCCTGACTAGCGGGGGATTACAAGAGACCCAGTACTTC,CASSRALTSGGLQETQYF